These T cell receptor beta chains were read from a single sample in a study of long-term antiretroviral therapy in people with HIV. Using immunoSEQ multiplex PCR, the repertoire was profiled, and TCRdb retains in-frame clones only, with some absent. The sample shows 20,000 to 25,000 clones, around 86% of them seen only once. The sequencing used unsorted PBMCs, collected 1.9 years after starting antiretroviral therapy. The receptors come from a woman in her 30s with HIV. CDR3s include the opening cysteine and the closing phenylalanine or tryptophan. Fields, in order: V gene, J gene, clone size, D gene, CDR3 protein, CDR3 DNA. D genes are given only for firm matches. Some rows mark clone size as missing; the rest say once, few, many or name a class of expanded clone.

TRBV27	TRBJ2-1	-	TRBD1	CASSFPGTGGANEQFF	TGTGCCAGCAGTTTCCCCGGGACAGGGGGCGCGAATGAGCAGTTCTTC
TRBV11-1	TRBJ1-1	once	-	CASSLGRDTEAFF	TGTGCCAGCAGCTTGGGCAGAGACACTGAAGCTTTCTTT
TRBV9	TRBJ1-2	-	-	CASGGSIYGYTF	TGTGCCAGCGGGGGGAGTATCTATGGCTACACCTTC
TRBV9	TRBJ1-3	-	-	CASSEQSNSNTIYF	TGTGCCAGCAGCGAACAGTCAAATTCAAACACCATATATTTT
TRBV6-5	TRBJ1-3	-	-	CASSYRAGVGNTIYF	TGTGCCAGCAGTTACAGGGCGGGAGTTGGAAACACCATATATTTT
TRBV5-1	TRBJ2-1	-	TRBD1	CASSYFWTGAYNEQFF	TGCGCCAGCAGCTATTTTTGGACAGGGGCCTACAATGAGCAGTTCTTC
TRBV11-2	TRBJ1-5	-	-	CASSLSGTGLTPQHF	TGTGCCAGCAGCTTATCCGGCACGGGCCTCACGCCCCAGCATTTT
TRBV5-8	TRBJ2-5	-	-	CASSPYLGSVETQYF	TGTGCCAGCAGCCCATATCTAGGTTCGGTAGAGACCCAGTACTTC
TRBV29-1	TRBJ1-1	-	-	CSAKDLGNTEAFF	TGCAGCGCTAAAGACCTGGGGAACACTGAAGCTTTCTTT
TRBV6-1	TRBJ2-3	-	-	CASQYGSVHPDTQYF	TGTGCCAGCCAGTATGGCTCCGTGCACCCAGATACGCAGTATTTT
TRBV6-5	TRBJ1-1	-	TRBD1	CASRKGQLNTEAFF	TGTGCCAGCAGGAAGGGACAGCTGAACACTGAAGCTTTCTTT
TRBV7-9	TRBJ2-2	-	-	CASRGLSGELFF	TGTGCCAGCAGAGGACTCTCCGGGGAGCTGTTTTTT
TRBV6-5	TRBJ2-1	-	-	CASEGYNEQFF	TGTGCCAGCGAAGGGTACAATGAGCAGTTCTTC
TRBV9	TRBJ1-3	-	TRBD1	CASSAGQSGGNTIYF	TGTGCCAGCAGCGCGGGACAGTCGGGAGGAAACACCATATATTTT
TRBV7-8	TRBJ2-2	-	TRBD2	CASSNGGGDTGELFF	TGTGCCAGCAGCAACGGGGGGGGAGACACCGGGGAGCTGTTTTTT
TRBV11-1	TRBJ1-1	-	-	CASSRVRGLGMNTEAFF	TGTGCCAGCAGCCGGGTGAGGGGTTTAGGAATGAACACTGAAGCTTTCTTT
TRBV5-1	TRBJ1-1	-	-	CASSSQGSENTEAFF	TGCGCCAGCAGTTCCCAGGGCTCCGAGAACACTGAAGCTTTCTTT
TRBV2	TRBJ2-7	-	-	CASSQGQLPVQYF	TGTGCCAGCAGTCAAGGACAGCTCCCGGTGCAGTACTTC
TRBV9	TRBJ2-1	-	TRBD2	CASSVVGGGGLNEQFF	TGTGCCAGCAGCGTAGTTGGGGGGGGAGGGTTGAATGAGCAGTTCTTC
TRBV6-1	TRBJ1-5	-	TRBD1	CASSENRDRGNQPQHF	TGTGCCAGCAGTGAAAACCGGGACAGGGGGAATCAGCCCCAGCATTTT
TRBV2	TRBJ1-2	-	-	CASSRTTGATSGYTF	TGTGCCAGCAGCCGGACTACCGGAGCTACGAGTGGCTACACCTTC
TRBV10-1	TRBJ1-2	-	-	CASSESAALHGYTF	TGCGCCAGCAGTGAGTCTGCTGCACTACATGGCTACACCTTC
TRBV5-1	TRBJ1-1	-	-	CASSLLWGGDTEAFF	TGCGCCAGCAGCTTGTTATGGGGTGGGGACACTGAAGCTTTCTTT
TRBV19	TRBJ2-5	-	-	CASSRPGQETQYF	TGTGCCAGTAGTCGGCCGGGCCAAGAGACCCAGTACTTC
TRBV6-5	TRBJ2-3	-	-	CASTESSTDTQYF	TGTGCCAGCACCGAATCTAGCACAGATACGCAGTATTTT
TRBV4-1	TRBJ1-2	-	TRBD1	CASSQTGTAPYGYTF	TGCGCCAGCAGCCAAACCGGGACAGCCCCCTATGGCTACACCTTC
TRBV14	TRBJ2-1	-	-	CASSLRDPGWGYNEQFF	TGTGCCAGCAGCCTCCGGGACCCAGGGTGGGGGTACAATGAGCAGTTCTTC
TRBV4-2	TRBJ2-7	-	TRBD2	CASSPTSASGATYEQYF	TGTGCCAGCAGCCCTACGTCGGCTAGCGGGGCGACCTACGAGCAGTACTTC
TRBV6-5	TRBJ1-2	-	-	CATSSRFYGYTF	TGTGCCACCTCTAGCAGATTTTATGGCTACACCTTC
TRBV5-1	TRBJ1-1	once	-	CASSLDRGRTEAFF	TGCGCCAGCAGCTTGGACCGGGGACGTACTGAAGCTTTCTTT
TRBV19	TRBJ2-3	-	TRBD2	CASSMTSGLTDTQYF	TGTGCCAGTAGTATGACTAGCGGTCTCACAGATACGCAGTATTTT
TRBV18	TRBJ1-1	-	TRBD1	CASSPNGGQGTEAFF	TGTGCCAGCTCCCCCAATGGGGGACAGGGGACTGAAGCTTTCTTT
TRBV7-2	TRBJ2-3	-	-	CASSPGRSTDTQYF	TGTGCCAGCAGCCCCGGGCGATCCACAGATACGCAGTATTTT
TRBV7-9	TRBJ1-5	-	-	CASSLRGEQPQHF	TGTGCCAGCAGCTTAAGGGGTGAACAGCCCCAGCATTTT
TRBV2	TRBJ2-2	-	-	CASQPGRIGGELFF	TGTGCCAGCCAGCCCGGACGGATAGGAGGGGAGCTGTTTTTT
TRBV30	TRBJ1-5	-	-	CAWKDPYSNQPQHF	TGTGCCTGGAAGGACCCCTATAGCAATCAGCCCCAGCATTTT
TRBV2	TRBJ1-2	-	TRBD1	CASSEEGQGTYGYTF	TGTGCCAGCAGTGAAGAGGGACAGGGGACCTATGGCTACACCTTC
TRBV18	TRBJ2-2	-	-	CASSPRRLDGSGELFF	TGTGCCAGCTCACCACGGCGGTTGGATGGGTCCGGGGAGCTGTTTTTT
TRBV27	TRBJ1-5	-	-	CASSSGNQPQHF	TGTGCCAGCAGTTCGGGGAATCAGCCCCAGCATTTT
TRBV6-5	TRBJ1-1	few	-	CASSYAPTTEAFF	TGTGCCAGCAGTTACGCCCCCACCACTGAAGCTTTCTTT
TRBV10-2	TRBJ1-3	-	-	CASTSSHLLGNTIYF	TGCGCCAGCACTAGCAGCCATCTGTTAGGAAACACCATATATTTT
TRBV4-2	TRBJ2-3	-	TRBD2	CASSQVLAGGASTDTQYF	TGTGCCAGCAGCCAAGTACTAGCGGGGGGCGCTAGCACAGATACGCAGTATTTT
TRBV4-2	TRBJ2-7	-	-	CASSQVLDYEQYF	TGTGCCAGCAGCCAAGTTTTAGACTACGAGCAGTACTTC
TRBV9	TRBJ2-3	few	TRBD2	CASSRYAGGTDTQYF	TGTGCCAGCAGCCGGTATGCGGGGGGCACAGATACGCAGTATTTT
TRBV7-8	TRBJ1-2	-	TRBD1	CASSSPEDRGRNYGYTF	TGTGCCAGCAGCTCGCCCGAGGACAGGGGGCGGAACTATGGCTACACCTTC
TRBV9	TRBJ2-1	-	TRBD1	CASSPPGQGDNEQFF	TGTGCCAGCAGCCCACCGGGACAGGGCGACAATGAGCAGTTCTTC
TRBV2	TRBJ1-1	-	-	CASSDGTKIEAFF	TGTGCCAGCAGCGATGGGACGAAGATAGAAGCTTTCTTT
TRBV6-1	TRBJ1-2	-	-	CASSAGTNLHGYTF	TGTGCCAGCAGTGCCGGGACAAACCTGCATGGCTACACCTTC
TRBV27	TRBJ2-3	-	-	CASSLAGTTQVTDTQYF	TGTGCCAGCAGTTTAGCGGGGACGACTCAAGTCACAGATACGCAGTATTTT
TRBV7-2	TRBJ1-1	-	TRBD1	CASSLAGTDQAFF	TGTGCCAGCAGCCTCGCCGGGACAGATCAAGCTTTCTTT
TRBV18	TRBJ1-1	-	-	CASSPKGNTEAFF	TGTGCCAGCTCACCGAAGGGGAACACTGAAGCTTTCTTT
TRBV2	TRBJ1-2	-	-	CASSDSYGSGYTF	TGTGCCAGCAGTGATTCTTACGGGAGTGGCTACACCTTC
TRBV7-9	TRBJ2-3	-	-	CASSLEDKQDTQYF	TGTGCCAGCAGCTTAGAAGACAAACAGGATACGCAGTATTTT
TRBV11-2	TRBJ2-5	-	TRBD2	CASSPHDGGKETQYF	TGTGCCAGCAGCCCGCATGACGGGGGGAAAGAGACCCAGTACTTC
TRBV19	TRBJ1-1	few	-	CASSFGQNTEAFF	TGTGCCAGTTCGTTCGGACAGAACACTGAAGCTTTCTTT
TRBV19	TRBJ2-1	few	-	CASSNPGPNNEQFF	TGTGCCAGTAGTAACCCGGGACCCAACAATGAGCAGTTCTTC